These 19 T cell receptor beta chains were sequenced from one sample in a study of cytomegalovirus exposure and HLA in healthy donors. The PCR had 60 Vbeta and 13 Jbeta primers. Clones were sequenced by immunoSEQ multiplex PCR, and TCRdb holds only the in-frame ones, with some missing. The sample lists under 200,000 clones, approximately 80% occurring once. Sequencing was performed on PBMCs. The receptor set was obtained from a man aged 55 to 70 in good health and CMV-seronegative.

This clone was found once. The V and J genes are TRBV7-2 and TRBJ1-1; a weak D match, TRBD1 (5 bases). This CDR3 comprises 16 residues. CDR1 and CDR2 (germline): SGHTA, FQGNSA. V dropped 5 bases and J dropped 5 bases, with 21 bases sitting between them. CDR3 bases: TGTGCCAGCAGCCCATCAGCGGGGATGGGGGGGACTGAAGCTTTCTTT. Encoded protein: CASSPSAGMGGTEAFF. Looking up the rest from reference TRBV7-2 and TRBJ1-1 gives the full variable domain: GAGVSQSPSNKVTEKGKDVELRCDPISGHTALYWYRQSLGQGLEFLIYFQGNSAPDKSGLPSDRFSAERTGGSVSTLTIQRTQQEDSAVYLCASSPSAGMGGTEAFFGQGTRLTVV.

In its sample, this clone was seen once. A read error may account for a junction end that differs from germline. The sample has other DNA sequences that encode this CDR3 too. The chain has TRBV4-1 and TRBJ1-5; possible D gene TRBD1, 5 bases. The CDR3 runs to 12 residues. The germline gives CDR1 MGHRA, CDR2 YSYEKL. For the CDR3, the DNA is TGCGCCAGCAGCCAAGAGGCGGGGCCCCAGAATTTT. Translated, it gives CASSQEAGPQNF.

The chain couples TRBV28 to TRBJ1-2; 10 bases map to TRBD1. The CDR3 extends over 13 amino acids. Germline-derived CDR1 and CDR2 are MDHEN and SYDVKM. V lost 6 bases and J lost 6; bases outside the gene matches: 4. CDR3 coding DNA: TGTGCCAGCAGATCGACAGGGGGCGATGGCTACACCTTC. Translation: CASRSTGGDGYTF.

V usage is TRBV15 and J usage is TRBJ1-5; the D is unclear. The CDR3 has 16 residues. CDR1 is LNHNV, CDR2 YYDKDF, per germline (reference sequence). Trimming took 8 bases from V and 0 from J, leaving 17 bases between them. Written as DNA, the CDR3 is TGTGCCACCTCGGAGGGCAGTCAGAATAGCAATCAGCCCCAGCATTTT. It codes for CATSEGSQNSNQPQHF. The full variable domain, in which reference TRBV15 and TRBJ1-5 provide the parts outside the CDR3, is DAMVIQNPRYQVTQFGKPVTLSCSQTLNHNVMYWYQQKSSQAPKLLFHYYDKDFNNEADTPDNFQSRRPNTSFCFLDIRSPGLGDTAMYLCATSEGSQNSNQPQHFGDGTRLSIL.

The chain links TRBV9 to TRBJ2-5; D is perhaps TRBD2 (6 bases). Germline CDR1 is SGDLS and CDR2 is YYNGEE. V lost 0 bases, J lost 2 bases, and 11 bases lay in between. CDR3 length equals 15 residues. The CDR3 DNA reads as TGTGCCAGCAGCGTAGCGGGACTCTTACAAGAGACCCAGTACTTC. Translation: CASSVAGLLQETQYF. Drawing the rest from reference TRBV9 and TRBJ2-5, the complete variable domain is DSGVTQTPKHLITATGQRVTLRCSPRSGDLSVYWYQQSLDQGLQFLIQYYNGEERAKGNILERFSAQQFPDLHSELNLSSLELGDSALYFCASSVAGLLQETQYFGPGTRLLVL.

The rearrangement uses TRBV5-6 and TRBJ1-1, with D perhaps matching TRBD1 (5 bases). The CDR3 is 15 residues long. The germline V gene has CDR1 SGHDT and CDR2 YYEEEE. V lost 4 bases to trimming and J lost 1 base, with 14 bases between them. As DNA, the CDR3 is TGTGCCAGCAGCGGTGATGGACAAACGAACACTGAAGCTTTCTTT. This gives the protein CASSGDGQTNTEAFF.

The chain couples TRBV19 to TRBJ2-7; D not certain. Germline V lookup: CDR1 LNHDA, CDR2 SQIVND (reference sequence). The CDR3 is 12 residues long. Trimming took off 5 bases at V and 3 bases at J, with 8 bases between the two ends. The CDR3 spells CASSSSYYEQYF. The CDR3 DNA follows: TGTGCCAGTAGTTCTAGTTACTACGAGCAGTACTTC.

The chain carries TRBV28 and TRBJ2-3, with unresolved D. Trimming removed 3 bases from V and 2 bases from J, with 9 bases in between. Germline assignment: CDR1 MDHEN and CDR2 SYDVKM. This CDR3 comprises 14 residues. This CDR3 is CASSFEANTDTQYF. CDR3 in DNA: TGTGCCAGCAGTTTTGAGGCAAACACAGATACGCAGTATTTT.

V and J are TRBV9 and TRBJ1-6; 7 nucleotides align to TRBD1. The V and J ends lost 3 bases and 7 bases, in that order; junction bases with no gene match: 7. Germline lookup yields CDR1 SGDLS and CDR2 YYNGEE. There are 15 residues in the CDR3. The chain's CDR3 is CASSARDSPNSPLHF. The CDR3 DNA sequence: TGTGCCAGCAGCGCAAGGGACAGTCCCAATTCACCCCTCCACTTT.

The genes are TRBV5-4 and TRBJ2-5; 8 nucleotides match TRBD2. The CDR3 loop spans 15 amino acids. Germline V gene data show CDR1 as SGHNT and CDR2 as YYREEE (reference sequence). The ends lost 2 bases at V and 1 base at J; junction bases unmatched: 4. The CDR3 sequence: CASSFISGTQETQYF. The CDR3 bases are TGTGCCAGCAGCTTTATTAGCGGGACCCAAGAGACCCAGTACTTC.

V is TRBV19 and J is TRBJ2-3; D might be TRBD1 (6 bases). The germline V gene has CDR1 LNHDA and CDR2 SQIVND (reference sequence). The CDR3 totals 13 residues. Between the trimmed V and J ends, which lost 5 bases and 8 bases, there was a span of 14 bases. In nucleotides, the CDR3 is TGTGCCAGTAGTGACCAGGGGCTCTGTACGCAGTATTTT. Its translation is CASSDQGLCTQYF. The full variable domain, with the rest looked up from reference TRBV19 and TRBJ2-3, is DGGITQSPKYLFRKEGQNVTLSCEQNLNHDAMYWYRQDPGQGLRLIYYSQIVNDFQKGDIAEGYSVSREKKESFPLTVTSAQKNPTAFYLCASSDQGLCTQYFGPGTRLTVL.

This clone was seen only once. Different DNA sequences within this sample yield the same CDR3. CDR3 coding DNA: TGCGCCAGCAGCTCCATCGCGGACAGGGCGTTATACGAGCAGTACTTC. Translation: CASSSIADRALYEQYF. This sequence joins TRBV5-1 and TRBJ2-7; 8 bases agree with TRBD1. The CDR3 length is 16 residues. After removal of 3 bases from V and 4 bases from J, the junction contained 12 bases not matched to a gene. The germline gives CDR1 SGHRS, CDR2 YFSETQ.

The V and J genes are TRBV5-7 and TRBJ2-7, with D possibly matching TRBD1 (5 bases). TRBV5-7 falls under the ORF class, with uncertain function. The CDR3 has 13 amino acids. V was shortened by 4 bases and J by 2 bases, with 10 bases between the two germline ends. This chain's CDR3 is CASSPTGPYEQYF. CDR3 coding DNA: TGTGCCAGCAGCCCAACAGGCCCCTACGAGCAGTACTTC.

The chain is built from TRBV4-3 and TRBJ2-7, with 11 nucleotides matching TRBD2. Germline V CDR1 and CDR2: LGHNA, YSLEER. V shed 4 bases, J shed 5 bases, and the junction held 13 bases outside the gene matches. CDR3 length: 17 residues. For the CDR3, the DNA is TGCGCCAGCAGCCGAGATTTAGCGGGAGGGCGGATCAACGAGCAGTACTTC. This encodes CASSRDLAGGRINEQYF.

This clone was observed a handful of times. The CDR3 coding sequence is TGTGCCAGTAGTATTGAAGGAGTAAACACTGAAGCTTTCTTT. Translation gives CASSIEGVNTEAFF. The V call is TRBV19, the J call TRBJ1-1; D ambiguous. This CDR3 is built from 14 residues. CDR1 is LNHDA, CDR2 SQIVND, per germline (reference sequence). V was clipped by 3 bases and J by 2 bases, with 10 bases between them.

The chain carries TRBV7-9 and TRBJ2-7; TRBD2 aligns across 10 bases. The CDR3 consists of 15 residues. CDR1 SEHNR and CDR2 FQNEAQ come from the germline V gene (reference sequence). Trimming cost V 0 bases and J 5 bases; bases outside gene matches: 4. CDR3 loop: CASSLASSGSHEQYF. DNA of the CDR3: TGTGCCAGCAGCTTAGCGTCTAGCGGGAGTCACGAGCAGTACTTC.

V and J are TRBV29-1 and TRBJ2-5, with 7 positions matching TRBD1. This CDR3 is 11 amino acids long. Looked up from germline, CDR1 is SQVTM and CDR2 is ANQGSEA. V trimming: 7 bases; J trimming: 4 bases; junction bases outside the gene matches: 3. CDR3 coding DNA: TGCAGCGCCGGGGACAGAGAGACCCAGTACTTC. Its protein product is CSAGDRETQYF.

The chain has TRBV2 and TRBJ1-2; TRBD1 aligns across 7 bases. Germline loops: CDR1 SNHLY, CDR2 FYNNEI. V lost 6 bases to trimming and J lost 2 bases; unmatched junction nucleotides: 9. The CDR3 loop spans 15 amino acids. The CDR3 DNA reads TGTGCCAGCAGCAACCCGGGACAGCCCAACTATGGCTACACCTTC. Amino acids: CASSNPGQPNYGYTF. Supplemented by reference TRBV2 and TRBJ1-2, the full variable domain reads EPEVTQTPSHQVTQMGQEVILRCVPISNHLYFYWYRQILGQKVEFLVSFYNNEISEKSEIFDDQFSVERPDGSNFTLKIRSTKLEDSAMYFCASSNPGQPNYGYTFGSGTRLTVV.

V usage is TRBV7-2 and J usage is TRBJ2-5; D is ambiguous. V lost 2 bases, J lost 5 bases, and 6 bases lay in between. The CDR3 sequence is 12 residues long. CDR1 is SGHTA and CDR2 is FQGNSA in the germline V gene. The CDR3 reads CASSLRSETQYF. CDR3 coding DNA: TGTGCCAGCAGCTTAAGGAGCGAGACCCAGTACTTC. Full variable domain (missing parts from reference TRBV7-2 and TRBJ2-5): GAGVSQSPSNKVTEKGKDVELRCDPISGHTALYWYRQSLGQGLEFLIYFQGNSAPDKSGLPSDRFSAERTGGSVSTLTIQRTQQEDSAVYLCASSLRSETQYFGPGTRLLVL.